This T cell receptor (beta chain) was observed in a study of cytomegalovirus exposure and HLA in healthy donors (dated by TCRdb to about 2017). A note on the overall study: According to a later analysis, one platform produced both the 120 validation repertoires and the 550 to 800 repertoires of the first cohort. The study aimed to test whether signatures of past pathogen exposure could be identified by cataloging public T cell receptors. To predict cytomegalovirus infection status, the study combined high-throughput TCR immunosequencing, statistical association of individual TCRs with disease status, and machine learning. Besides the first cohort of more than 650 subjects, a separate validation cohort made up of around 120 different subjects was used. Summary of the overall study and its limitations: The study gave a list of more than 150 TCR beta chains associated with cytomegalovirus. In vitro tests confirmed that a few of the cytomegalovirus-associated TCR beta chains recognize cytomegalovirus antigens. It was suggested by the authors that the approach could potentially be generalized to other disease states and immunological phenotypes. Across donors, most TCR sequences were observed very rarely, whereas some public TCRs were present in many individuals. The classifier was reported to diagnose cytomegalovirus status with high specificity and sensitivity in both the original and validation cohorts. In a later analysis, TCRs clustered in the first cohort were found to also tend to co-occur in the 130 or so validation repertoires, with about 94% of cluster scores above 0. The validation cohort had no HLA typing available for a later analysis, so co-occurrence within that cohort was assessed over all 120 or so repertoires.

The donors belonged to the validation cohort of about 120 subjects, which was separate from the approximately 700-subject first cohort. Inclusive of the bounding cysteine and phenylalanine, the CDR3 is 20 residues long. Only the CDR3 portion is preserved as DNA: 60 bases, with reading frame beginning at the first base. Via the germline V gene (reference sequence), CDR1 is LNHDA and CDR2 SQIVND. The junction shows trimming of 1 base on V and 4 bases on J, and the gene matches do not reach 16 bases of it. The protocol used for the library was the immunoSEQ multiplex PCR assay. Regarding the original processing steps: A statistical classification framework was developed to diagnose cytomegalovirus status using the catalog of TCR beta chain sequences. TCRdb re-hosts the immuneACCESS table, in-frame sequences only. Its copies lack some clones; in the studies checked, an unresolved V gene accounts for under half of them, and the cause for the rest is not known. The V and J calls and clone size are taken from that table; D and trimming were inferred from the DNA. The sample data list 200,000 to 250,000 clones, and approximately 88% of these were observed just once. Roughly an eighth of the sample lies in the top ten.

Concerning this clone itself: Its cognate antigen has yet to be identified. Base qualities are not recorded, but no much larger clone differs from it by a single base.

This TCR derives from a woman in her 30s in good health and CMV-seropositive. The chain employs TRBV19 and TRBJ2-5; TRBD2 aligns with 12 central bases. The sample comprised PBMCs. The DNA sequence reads TGTGCCAGTAGTATAGGGCCGGGGTCTGGACTAGCGGGACTTAGAGAGACCCAGTACTTC. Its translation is CASSIGPGSGLAGLRETQYF.